This T cell receptor (beta chain) was retrieved from a study of T cell repertoires in cytomegalovirus infection. Germline CDR1 reads ENHRY; CDR2 reads SYGVKD. Trimming shortened V by 0 bases and J by 0 bases, and 15 bases separated the two germline ends. CDR3 length: 17 amino acids. General study results and limits: People with CMV and the relevant HLA were identified by cumulative public TCR beta family frequency.

In TCRdb, the reads were re-called with MiXCR into one record per CDR3 protein. This table holds approximately 250,000 distinct CDR3 sequences, over 20% found once. A few counts support this clonotype. Its target is not known. The source is a human donor in good health (CMV status not recorded). Some clones in this sample may be carry-over from other donors' samples. Sequences were obtained from CD8+ T cells from PBMCs. The rearrangement links TRBV10-3 to TRBJ2-7; D is undetermined. In DNA, the CDR3 is TGTGCCATCAGTGAGTCGACTCTTAAGCCAAGCTCCTACGAGCAGTACTTC. Protein sequence: CAISESTLKPSSYEQYF.